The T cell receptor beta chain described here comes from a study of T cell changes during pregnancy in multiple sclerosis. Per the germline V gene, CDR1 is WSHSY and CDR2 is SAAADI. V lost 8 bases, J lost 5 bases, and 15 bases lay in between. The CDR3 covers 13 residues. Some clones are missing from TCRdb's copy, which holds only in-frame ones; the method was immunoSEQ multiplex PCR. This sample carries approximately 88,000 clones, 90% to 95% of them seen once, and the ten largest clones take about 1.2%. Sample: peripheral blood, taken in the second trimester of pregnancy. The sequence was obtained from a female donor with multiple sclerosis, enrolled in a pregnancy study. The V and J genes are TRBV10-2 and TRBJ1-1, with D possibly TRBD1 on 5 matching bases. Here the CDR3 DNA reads TGCGCCAGCCTCTCGGCGGGGGGTACTGAAGCTTTCTTT. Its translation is CASLSAGGTEAFF.